These T cell receptor beta chains were read from a single sample in a study of CD8 T cells in Susac syndrome. TCRdb itself ran the immunoSEQ multiplex PCR reads through MiXCR, one entry per CDR3 protein. Of 250,000 to 300,000 distinct CDR3 sequences listed, roughly 84% are singletons. The sample taken for sequencing was CD8+ T cells from PBMCs. The receptors were gathered from a human donor with multiple sclerosis. Each CDR3 is given with its conserved first and last residue. The D gene is left open where the match is weak.

>TRBD1|TRBV7-9
CASSPHRGSTYNEQFF
>-|TRBV6-1
CASRRTVNTEAFF
>-|TRBV2
CVSGTLERTQYF
>-|TRBV5-1
CASSQRTSSYNSPLHF
>TRBD2|TRBV12-5
CASSAGGRGYEQYF
>TRBD1|TRBV2
CARGDRETDTQYF
>-|TRBV27
CASSTGGWGRLGYGYTF
>-|TRBV6-1
CASSPTGLNYEQYF
>-|TRBV7-9
CASSTPGSRDTEAFF
>-|TRBV19
CASSMGYGDTEAFF
>TRBD2|TRBV5-1
CASSGRTSGDEQFF
>TRBD2|TRBV5-6
CASSPQTSGPSYNEQFF
>-|TRBV25-1
CASSEGSRDANQPQHF
>-|TRBV9
CASSVDSCTDTQYF
>-|TRBV19
CASSLRGFHYEQYF
>TRBD1|TRBV9
CASSGTGVTSGANVLTF
>-|TRBV20-1
CSAKNGVGGSGANVLTF
>TRBD2|TRBV19
CASSQRLAGGPYNEQFF
>-|TRBV28
CASSLPASISGHETQYF
>TRBD2|TRBV19
CASTTSGSRGDTQYF
>-|TRBV2
CASSEGPGVSYEQYF
>-|TRBV7-9
CATGTVAYNEQFF
>-|TRBV7-8
CASSSSRRGSSYNSPLHF
>-|TRBV4-2
CASSQAYREGEKLFF
>-|TRBV20-1
CSARGGGKTEAFF
>-|TRBV2
CASKGSSYEQYF
>-|TRBV6-1
CASSEVRGADTQYF
>TRBD2|TRBV7-3
CASSLRAGELDEQFF
>-|TRBV5-4
CASSYWGARDNEQFF
>-|TRBV7-2
CASSPLTRTESTDTQYF
>-|TRBV29-1
CSVPPPAAGETQYF
>-|TRBV27
CASSLGRRETQYF
>TRBD1|TRBV4-1
CASSQVAGGRTGELFF
>-|TRBV27
CASSLAENTEAFF
>-|TRBV7-9
CASSLGPGPKDGYTF
>TRBD2|TRBV9
CASSTSGGEQFF
>-|TRBV2
CASSPSVRSYNEQFF
>-|TRBV4-1
CASSRRADLVGVSEQFF
>-|TRBV6-5
CASSYSEGHGYTF
>-|TRBV27
CASSSPPGGTYNEQFF
>TRBD1|TRBV27
CASSIQGSSSYEQYF
>-|TRBV9
CASSVEGDPADTQYF
>-|TRBV7-9
CASTPLQDFNTEAFF
>-|TRBV28
CASSLGTTPYEQYF
>-|TRBV19
CASSLLRDKDQPQHF
>TRBD2|TRBV13
CASSSRLSASGGYYEQYF
>TRBD1|TRBV6-5
CASSYSTGNQPQHF
>TRBD2|TRBV3-1
CASSSFSYRIAGEETQYF
>-|TRBV20-1
CSARDPFVSSYEQYF
>TRBD2|TRBV5-1
CASSIPSGGYEQYF
>TRBD1|TRBV27
CASSMGQGGYEQYF